This is a list of T cell receptor beta chains from one sample in a study of blood T cell repertoires in COVID-19. The data were produced by immunoSEQ multiplex PCR, yet TCRdb's version contains in-frame clones alone and is incomplete. Among about 99,000 clones listed, nearly 90% were seen once. The source material was peripheral blood. These receptors were collected from a man in his fifties in a cohort sampled during active COVID-19. Both conserved end residues are part of each CDR3. Fields, in order: CDR3 length, clone size, D gene, J gene, V gene, CDR3 protein, CDR3 DNA. The D gene is left open where the match is weak. Size values are once, few and many counts, or a class for expanded clones, and some rows have none.

13 | . | TRBD1 | TRBJ1-1 | TRBV6-1 | CASGQGQGTEAFF | TGTGCCAGCGGCCAGGGACAGGGCACTGAAGCTTTCTTT
13 | . | . | TRBJ1-2 | TRBV27 | CASSLQGWGGYTF | TGTGCCAGCAGTTTGCAGGGTTGGGGCGGCTACACCTTC
14 | once | . | TRBJ1-6 | TRBV15 | CATSGGAGNSPLHF | TGTGCCACCAGCGGGGGGGCAGGTAATTCACCCCTCCACTTT
12 | . | TRBD1 | TRBJ2-7 | TRBV10-3 | CAISVGTDEQYF | TGTGCCATCAGTGTTGGGACAGACGAGCAGTACTTC
14 | . | . | TRBJ2-5 | TRBV4-1 | CASSEGQFPETQYF | TGCGCCAGCAGCGAAGGACAGTTCCCCGAGACCCAGTACTTC
17 | . | . | TRBJ2-5 | TRBV3-1/TRBV3-2 | CASSQVGVLGSGETQYF | TGTGCCAGCAGCCAGGTGGGGGTCCTTGGGAGCGGGGAGACCCAGTACTTC
16 | medium-sized | TRBD2 | TRBJ2-2 | TRBV6-4 | CASSALAGGSTGELFF | TGTGCCAGCAGTGCGCTAGCGGGGGGGAGCACCGGGGAGCTGTTTTTT
16 | . | TRBD2 | TRBJ2-1 | TRBV11-2 | CASSPRLAGGRNEQFF | TGTGCCAGCAGCCCGAGACTAGCGGGGGGCCGGAATGAGCAGTTCTTC
12 | once | . | TRBJ2-5 | TRBV2 | CASSPNQETQYF | TGTGCCAGCAGTCCAAACCAAGAGACCCAGTACTTC
17 | . | TRBD1 | TRBJ2-6 | TRBV7-9 | CASSLVDRVAGANVLTF | TGTGCCAGCAGCTTAGTTGACAGGGTCGCCGGGGCCAACGTCCTGACTTTC
16 | . | . | TRBJ2-7 | TRBV7-2 | CASSAYHQGYSYEQYF | TGTGCCAGCTCAGCTTACCACCAGGGCTACTCCTACGAGCAGTACTTC
15 | . | . | TRBJ2-2 | TRBV6-2/TRBV6-3 | CASSPVELVTGELFF | TGTGCCAGCAGTCCCGTTGAACTAGTTACCGGGGAGCTGTTTTTT
17 | . | TRBD1 | TRBJ2-4 | TRBV27 | CASSSPPGQGRKNIQYF | TGTGCCAGCAGTTCACCCCCGGGACAGGGTAGAAAAAACATTCAGTACTTC
13 | . | . | TRBJ2-2 | TRBV6-5 | CASSTQLTGELFF | TGTGCCAGCAGTACACAGCTTACCGGGGAGCTGTTTTTT
13 | . | . | TRBJ2-2 | TRBV11-2 | CASSQWTTGELFF | TGTGCCAGCAGCCAATGGACTACCGGGGAGCTGTTTTTT
15 | . | . | TRBJ2-1 | TRBV3-1/TRBV3-2 | CASSQGPAAYNEQFF | TGTGCCAGCAGCCAAGGCCCCGCGGCTTACAATGAGCAGTTCTTC
12 | . | . | TRBJ2-2 | TRBV28 | CASSDNLMELFF | TGTGCCAGCAGTGACAACCTGATGGAGCTGTTTTTT
13 | . | TRBD1 | TRBJ2-1 | TRBV12-3/TRBV12-4 | CASRPGTDNEQFF | TGTGCCAGCAGGCCCGGGACAGACAATGAGCAGTTCTTC
14 | . | TRBD2 | TRBJ2-5 | TRBV6-5 | CASSYWEGQETQYF | TGTGCCAGCAGTTACTGGGAGGGGCAGGAGACCCAGTACTTC
13 | . | TRBD2 | TRBJ2-5 | TRBV7-9 | CASSRGGQETQYF | TGTGCCAGCAGCCGGGGGGGCCAAGAGACCCAGTACTTC
15 | . | . | TRBJ1-5 | TRBV19 | CASSIVTGANQPQHF | TGTGCCAGTAGTATTGTCACAGGCGCAAATCAGCCCCAGCATTTT
11 | few | . | TRBJ2-7 | TRBV6-5 | CASSRGLEQYF | TGTGCCAGCAGCCGCGGCCTCGAGCAGTACTTC
15 | . | TRBD1 | TRBJ1-1 | TRBV19 | CASRTTGGAVTEAFF | TGTGCCAGTAGAACCACAGGGGGCGCGGTTACTGAAGCTTTCTTT
14 | . | . | TRBJ2-5 | TRBV6-5 | CASRRGGGEETQYF | TGTGCCAGCCGGCGGGGAGGCGGGGAAGAGACCCAGTACTTC
14 | . | . | TRBJ1-1 | TRBV28 | CASSLAGVNTEAFF | TGTGCCAGCAGTTTAGCAGGGGTGAACACTGAAGCTTTCTTT
14 | . | . | TRBJ1-1 | TRBV5-1 | CASSLVQGGTEAFF | TGCGCCAGCAGCTTGGTACAAGGGGGCACTGAAGCTTTCTTT
15 | . | . | TRBJ1-4 | TRBV19 | CASSMAGAANEKLFF | TGTGCCAGTAGTATGGCAGGGGCGGCTAATGAAAAACTGTTTTTT
12 | . | . | TRBJ1-5 | TRBV7-9 | CASNRVGEPQHF | TGTGCCAGCAATCGGGTAGGGGAGCCCCAGCATTTT
14 | . | TRBD1 | TRBJ1-6 | TRBV27 | CASRRAGGNSPLHF | TGTGCCAGCCGACGGGCAGGGGGGAATTCACCCCTCCACTTT
14 | . | TRBD2 | TRBJ2-5 | TRBV5-1 | CASSLARGAETQYF | TGCGCCAGCAGCTTGGCGCGGGGGGCGGAGACCCAGTACTTC
13 | once | . | TRBJ2-4 | TRBV5-1 | CASSLAQNNIQYF | TGCGCCAGCAGCTTGGCCCAGAACAACATTCAGTACTTC
13 | once | TRBD1 | TRBJ1-6 | TRBV7-9 | CASPGTGVVPLHF | TGTGCCAGCCCCGGGACAGGGGTCGTCCCCCTCCACTTT
13 | . | . | TRBJ1-5 | TRBV27 | CASSLWEDQPQHF | TGTGCCAGCAGTTTATGGGAGGATCAGCCCCAGCATTTT
14 | . | TRBD1 | TRBJ2-5 | TRBV24-1 | CATRGQGAGETQYF | TGTGCCACCAGGGGCCAGGGGGCAGGGGAGACCCAGTACTTC
16 | . | . | TRBJ2-2 | TRBV7-8 | CASSSLTGGNTGELFF | TGTGCCAGCAGCTCTCTAACGGGTGGGAACACCGGGGAGCTGTTTTTT
15 | . | . | TRBJ1-3 | TRBV18 | CASSPPTTSGNTIYF | TGTGCCAGCTCACCACCGACAACAAGTGGAAACACCATATATTTT
15 | once | . | TRBJ1-3 | TRBV11-2 | CASSSDIGTGNTIYF | TGTGCCAGCAGCTCAGACATAGGGACAGGAAACACCATATATTTT
16 | . | TRBD2 | TRBJ2-1 | TRBV9 | CASSVERGRSYNEQFF | TGTGCCAGCAGCGTAGAGCGGGGACGCTCCTACAATGAGCAGTTCTTC
20 | . | TRBD1 | TRBJ1-5 | TRBV5-8 | CASSLEGTGMGEDSNQPQHF | TGTGCCAGCAGCTTGGAGGGGACAGGGATGGGGGAAGATAGCAATCAGCCCCAGCATTTT
16 | . | . | TRBJ1-3 | TRBV13 | CASSLGRVFSGNTIYF | TGTGCCAGCAGCTTAGGCAGGGTCTTCTCTGGAAACACCATATATTTT
16 | . | . | TRBJ1-6 | TRBV6-6 | CASSKGRSSYNSPLHF | TGTGCCAGCAGCAAGGGGAGGAGCTCCTATAATTCACCCCTCCACTTT
11 | . | . | TRBJ1-2 | TRBV6-5 | CASNPGYGYTF | TGTGCCAGCAACCCGGGGTATGGCTACACCTTC
15 | . | . | TRBJ1-3 | TRBV2 | CASSEGGAPGNTIYF | TGTGCCAGCAGTGAGGGGGGGGCGCCTGGAAACACCATATATTTT
14 | once | . | TRBJ1-6 | TRBV5-1 | CASSTDSRNSPLHF | TGCGCCAGCAGCACGGACAGTAGGAATTCACCCCTCCACTTT
13 | . | . | TRBJ1-1 | TRBV7-8 | CASNVGVNTEAFF | TGTGCCAGCAACGTGGGAGTGAACACTGAAGCTTTCTTT
16 | . | TRBD1 | TRBJ1-1 | TRBV19 | CASSTQSGTVRAEAFF | TGTGCCAGTAGTACCCAGTCCGGGACAGTAAGGGCTGAAGCTTTCTTT
14 | . | TRBD2 | TRBJ2-3 | TRBV5-1 | CASSFPSGVDTQYF | TGCGCCAGCAGCTTTCCAAGCGGGGTAGATACGCAGTATTTT
15 | . | TRBD1 | TRBJ2-1 | TRBV27 | CASSPTNRGIDEQFF | TGTGCCAGCAGTCCTACTAACAGGGGAATCGATGAGCAGTTCTTC
20 | . | TRBD2 | TRBJ2-7 | TRBV5-1 | CASSTRTSGGSNAPSYEQYF | TGCGCCAGCAGCACCCGGACTAGCGGGGGATCGAACGCCCCGAGTTACGAGCAGTACTTC
16 | . | . | TRBJ1-3 | TRBV7-2 | CASSLGIGLSGNTIYF | TGTGCCAGCAGCTTAGGGATCGGGTTATCTGGAAACACCATATATTTT
13 | . | . | TRBJ1-2 | TRBV27 | CASSRVRNYGYTF | TGTGCCAGCAGCCGTGTTCGGAACTATGGCTACACCTTC
13 | . | TRBD2 | TRBJ2-1 | TRBV5-4 | CASSLQSGATQFF | TGTGCCAGCAGCTTGCAAAGCGGGGCCACGCAGTTCTTC
17 | . | . | TRBJ1-3 | TRBV5-4 | CASSKLGIQAGGNTIYF | TGTGCCAGCAGCAAGCTTGGAATACAGGCGGGAGGAAACACCATATATTTT
14 | . | . | TRBJ1-1 | TRBV9 | CASSVAGGNTEAFF | TGTGCCAGCAGCGTAGCAGGAGGGAACACTGAAGCTTTCTTT
13 | . | TRBD1 | TRBJ2-1 | TRBV11-3 | CASSRDRGNEQFF | TGTGCCAGCAGCCGAGACAGGGGCAATGAGCAGTTCTTC